The source of this T cell receptor beta chain is a study of blood T cells in healthy people across ages. The use of a sample-barcoded 5' primer and a J-beta primer mix characterized a second PCR of about 6 to 12 cycles. One entry per CDR3 protein, called by TCRdb with MiXCR from the 5' RACE reads. The data contain about 760,000 distinct CDR3 sequences, roughly 25% of them singletons. This CDR3 is 13 amino acids long. Per the germline V gene, CDR1 is SGHRS and CDR2 is YFSETQ. V was trimmed by 2 bases and J by 6 bases, leaving 10 bases between them. These data also featured in a second study, about T cells of mothers and their children.

The chain recombines TRBV5-1 with TRBJ2-3; weak D call: TRBD2 (6 bases). Sequenced material: blood. The sequence was obtained from a boy aged 10-17 years in good health. The CDR3 nucleotides are TGCGCCAGCAGCTTATTTGGAGGGGATACGCAGTATTTT. This encodes CASSLFGGDTQYF.